A selection of T cell receptor beta chains follows, all from one sample in a study of cytomegalovirus exposure and HLA in healthy donors. TCRdb's table, derived via immunoSEQ multiplex PCR, lists solely in-frame clones and lacks some. Seen here are 89,000 or so clones, roughly 75% observed once, and the top ten hold 4.2%. The material sequenced was PBMCs. Source of these receptors: a man aged 55 to 69 in good health and CMV-seronegative. Both conserved end residues are part of each CDR3. The D gene is left open where the match is weak. Expanded clones get a size class; other rows say once, few or many, or leave the size out.

clone size | D gene | J gene | V gene | CDR3 protein | CDR3 DNA
- | - | TRBJ1-2 | TRBV30 | CAWVDRFVSRYTF | TGTGCCTGGGTCGATCGGTTCGTTAGTCGCTACACCTTC
- | TRBD2 | TRBJ2-3 | TRBV9 | CASSVGGSGPGLANPEDTQYF | TGTGCCAGCAGCGTAGGGGGCAGTGGACCGGGACTAGCTAACCCCGAAGATACGCAGTATTTT
few | - | TRBJ1-2 | TRBV6-1 | CASSEIQGNYGYTF | TGTGCCAGCAGTGAAATACAGGGTAACTATGGCTACACCTTC
- | TRBD2 | TRBJ2-1 | TRBV5-1 | CASSSRTSGGDEQFF | TGCGCCAGCAGCTCTAGGACTAGCGGGGGCGATGAGCAGTTCTTC
few | TRBD2 | TRBJ2-5 | TRBV2 | CASSIGLAGGMETQYF | TGTGCCAGCAGTATTGGACTAGCGGGGGGGATGGAGACCCAGTACTTC
once | TRBD2 | TRBJ2-1 | TRBV7-2 | CASSTSANNEQFF | TGTGCCAGCAGCACTAGCGCCAACAATGAGCAGTTCTTC
- | TRBD2 | TRBJ2-3 | TRBV2 | CASSVLAGASTDTQYF | TGTGCCAGCAGTGTCCTAGCGGGGGCGAGCACAGATACGCAGTATTTT
- | - | TRBJ1-1 | TRBV15 | CATSRGPNTEAFF | TGTGCCACCAGCAGAGGGCCGAACACTGAAGCTTTCTTT
- | - | TRBJ1-1 | TRBV13 | CASSLENIPEAFF | TGTGCCAGCAGCTTAGAGAACATACCTGAAGCTTTCTTT
few | - | TRBJ2-5 | TRBV4-1 | CASSQDRVETQYF | TGCGCCAGCAGCCAAGATCGGGTGGAGACCCAGTACTTC
- | - | TRBJ1-4 | TRBV15 | CATSREVTVVTNEKLFF | TGTGCCACCAGCAGAGAGGTGACAGTAGTAACTAATGAAAAACTGTTTTTT
- | - | TRBJ1-3 | TRBV30 | CAWSVPRAGGEGNTIYF | TGTGCCTGGAGTGTACCCCGGGCCGGGGGAGAGGGAAACACCATATATTTT
- | - | TRBJ1-1 | TRBV19 | CASSESNREGAFF | TGTGCCAGTAGTGAATCGAACAGGGAGGGAGCTTTCTTT
- | - | TRBJ1-3 | TRBV6-4 | CASSVYGVTGRGGNTIYF | TGTGCCAGCAGTGTTTATGGGGTGACTGGAAGGGGGGGAAACACCATATATTTT
- | - | TRBJ1-5 | TRBV7-2 | CASSLRGSQPQHF | TGTGCCAGCAGCCTCAGGGGTTCTCAGCCCCAGCATTTT
- | - | TRBJ2-7 | TRBV7-9 | CSSSPLGTTSDYEQYF | TGTTCCAGCAGCCCACTCGGGACAACCTCAGACTACGAGCAGTACTTC
- | - | TRBJ2-7 | TRBV5-8 | CASSFRQGGYEQYF | TGTGCCAGCAGCTTTCGGCAGGGGGGCTACGAGCAGTACTTC
- | - | TRBJ1-1 | TRBV5-1 | CASSFPGTPNTEAFF | TGCGCCAGCAGCTTTCCGGGGACACCGAACACTGAAGCTTTCTTT
- | TRBD1 | TRBJ2-5 | TRBV19 | CASSIDRDRDQETQYF | TGTGCCAGTAGTATTGACCGGGACAGGGATCAAGAGACCCAGTACTTC
- | - | TRBJ1-2 | TRBV5-4 | CASSLGPGDYGYTF | TGTGCCAGCAGCTTGGGCCCAGGGGACTATGGCTACACCTTC
- | TRBD1 | TRBJ2-5 | TRBV4-1 | CASSQDWDSRVETQYF | TGCGCCAGCAGCCAAGATTGGGACAGTCGAGTAGAGACCCAGTACTTC
- | TRBD1 | TRBJ2-7 | TRBV6-5 | CASSSGTGYANEQYF | TGTGCCAGCAGTTCCGGGACAGGGTACGCCAACGAGCAGTACTTC
- | TRBD2 | TRBJ2-2 | TRBV6-5 | CASSYLSGGNTGELFF | TGTGCCAGCAGTTACCTCTCGGGGGGGAACACCGGGGAGCTGTTTTTT
- | - | TRBJ1-1 | TRBV2 | CASSDPAGGRTEAFF | TGTGCCAGCAGTGACCCCGCCGGGGGTAGGACTGAAGCTTTCTTT
- | TRBD2 | TRBJ2-1 | TRBV18 | CASSPMTSGDGEQFF | TGTGCCAGCTCACCGATGACTAGCGGGGATGGTGAGCAGTTCTTC
few | - | TRBJ1-6 | TRBV27 | CASGVLYSYNSPLHF | TGTGCCAGCGGAGTTCTGTATTCCTATAATTCACCCCTCCACTTT
- | - | TRBJ1-1 | TRBV30 | CAWSAGVDTEAFF | TGTGCCTGGAGTGCAGGGGTTGACACTGAAGCTTTCTTT
- | - | TRBJ2-7 | TRBV11-2 | CASSSNSYEQYF | TGTGCCAGCAGCTCAAACTCCTACGAGCAGTACTTC
few | TRBD1 | TRBJ2-7 | TRBV6-1 | CASSGWDRGHYEQYF | TGTGCCAGCAGTGGCTGGGACAGGGGGCACTACGAGCAGTACTTC
- | - | TRBJ1-3 | TRBV9 | CASSVEGPRSGNTIYF | TGTGCCAGCAGCGTAGAGGGGCCGCGGTCTGGAAACACCATATATTTT
- | - | TRBJ1-1 | TRBV21-1 | CASSKGWEPLPATEAFF | TGTGCCAGCAGCAAAGGGTGGGAGCCCCTGCCGGCCACTGAAGCTTTCTTT
few | - | TRBJ1-5 | TRBV2 | CASSGDSSNQPQHF | TGTGCCAGCAGTGGTGACAGTAGCAATCAGCCCCAGCATTTT
- | - | TRBJ2-3 | TRBV5-6 | CASSLGWGDPGTDTQYF | TGTGCCAGCAGCTTGGGTTGGGGGGACCCTGGAACAGATACGCAGTATTTT
- | - | TRBJ2-1 | TRBV10-2 | CASSDTGTGAYNEQFF | TGCGCCAGCAGCGATACCGGGACGGGAGCTTACAATGAGCAGTTCTTC
few | - | TRBJ1-3 | TRBV27 | CASGLSSGNTIYF | TGTGCCAGCGGTTTATCCTCCGGAAACACCATATATTTT
once | - | TRBJ1-5 | TRBV25-1 | CASSADSLSNQPQHF | TGTGCCAGCAGTGCTGACAGCCTTAGCAATCAGCCCCAGCATTTT
- | - | TRBJ1-6 | TRBV5-6 | CASRLQGKASPLHF | TGTGCCAGCAGACTACAGGGAAAGGCTTCACCCCTCCACTTT
few | - | TRBJ1-1 | TRBV30 | CAVGGLNRATEAFF | TGTGCCGTTGGGGGCTTGAACAGGGCCACTGAAGCTTTCTTT
few | - | TRBJ1-2 | TRBV5-4 | CASSSHRTNYGYTF | TGTGCCAGCAGCTCACACCGAACGAACTATGGCTACACCTTC
- | - | TRBJ1-3 | TRBV30 | CACSPMGRGSGNTIYF | TGTGCCTGCTCCCCTATGGGGAGAGGATCCGGAAACACCATATATTTT
- | - | TRBJ1-3 | TRBV9 | CASSPRLQGAGNTIYF | TGTGCCAGCAGCCCTCGTTTACAGGGAGCTGGAAACACCATATATTTT
few | TRBD1 | TRBJ1-1 | TRBV30 | CACRDREPMNTEAFF | TGTGCCTGCCGGGACAGGGAACCTATGAACACTGAAGCTTTCTTT
few | TRBD1 | TRBJ2-4 | TRBV6-4 | CASSEGQGQNIQYF | TGTGCCAGCAGTGAGGGACAGGGACAAAACATTCAGTACTTC
- | - | TRBJ1-1 | TRBV5-1 | CASSLVQGNTEAFF | TGCGCCAGCAGCTTGGTCCAGGGGAACACTGAAGCTTTCTTT
few | TRBD1 | TRBJ1-4 | TRBV4-1 | CASSYSGTGGPLLFF | TGCGCCAGCAGCTACTCCGGGACAGGCGGCCCCTTGCTGTTTTTT
- | - | TRBJ2-3 | TRBV4-1 | CASSQAMDTQYF | TGCGCCAGCAGCCAAGCAATGGATACGCAGTATTTT
- | TRBD1 | TRBJ2-5 | TRBV23-1 | CASSRRAGGEETQYF | TGCGCCAGCAGTCGAAGGGCAGGGGGCGAGGAGACCCAGTACTTC
once | - | TRBJ1-1 | TRBV7-9 | CASSSPEAVPEAFF | TGTGCCAGCAGCTCACCAGAGGCGGTCCCTGAAGCTTTCTTT
- | TRBD2 | TRBJ2-2 | TRBV5-5 | CASSLGTSGGPVTGELFF | TGTGCCAGCAGCTTGGGGACTAGCGGGGGCCCCGTCACCGGGGAGCTGTTTTTT
- | TRBD2 | TRBJ2-2 | TRBV7-9 | CASSTGTSGANTGELFF | TGTGCCAGCAGCACCGGGACTAGCGGGGCGAACACCGGGGAGCTGTTTTTT
- | - | TRBJ2-7 | TRBV5-8 | CASSLSLREQYF | TGTGCCAGCAGCTTGTCCCTACGGGAGCAGTACTTC
- | - | TRBJ1-2 | TRBV5-5 | CASSFPTGDYGYTF | TGTGCCAGCAGCTTCCCCACAGGAGACTATGGCTACACCTTC
once | - | TRBJ1-4 | TRBV29-1 | CSVEALGGTNEKLFF | TGCAGCGTTGAAGCCCTCGGGGGAACTAATGAAAAACTGTTTTTT
- | TRBD1 | TRBJ1-2 | TRBV7-9 | CASRPGQANYGYTF | TGTGCCAGCAGGCCGGGACAGGCTAACTATGGCTACACCTTC
- | - | TRBJ2-6 | TRBV6-1 | CASSDRASGGANVLTF | TGTGCCAGCAGTGACAGGGCCTCTGGGGGGGCCAACGTCCTGACTTTC
- | - | TRBJ1-5 | TRBV18 | CASSPSGSGPNSNQPQHF | TGTGCCAGCTCACCCTCTGGTAGTGGGCCCAATAGCAATCAGCCCCAGCATTTT
few | - | TRBJ2-5 | TRBV5-1 | CASSPLDGPTETQYF | TGCGCCAGCAGCCCCCTGGATGGGCCCACGGAGACCCAGTACTTC
- | TRBD1 | TRBJ2-2 | TRBV11-3 | CASSTTGGTGELFF | TGTGCCAGCAGCACCACAGGGGGTACCGGGGAGCTGTTTTTT
- | TRBD1 | TRBJ1-1 | TRBV6-5 | CASSDRESTEAFF | TGTGCCAGCAGTGACAGGGAGAGCACTGAAGCTTTCTTT
few | TRBD2 | TRBJ2-5 | TRBV13 | CASSPSGSLVVETQYF | TGTGCCAGCAGTCCTAGCGGGTCTCTGGTGGTAGAGACCCAGTACTTC